The 15 T cell receptor beta chains below come from one sample, sequenced in a study of siplizumab effects on memory and regulatory T cells. The protocol was immunoSEQ multiplex PCR, while the TCRdb copy is restricted to in-frame clones and leaves out a portion. The data contain approximately 94,000 clones, roughly 93% of them singletons. Sequenced sample: non-Treg CD4+ T cells sorted from blood. The receptors stem from a human donor in good health.

The rearrangement joins TRBV11-2 to TRBJ2-7; D possibly uses TRBD1 or TRBD2 (7 bases each). Germline assignment: CDR1 SGHAT and CDR2 FQNNGV. Trimming cost V 5 bases and J 7 bases, with 12 bases left between them. This CDR3 spans 12 amino acids. The CDR3 DNA reads as TGTGCCAGCAGCCAGGGGGGGAGAGAGCAGTACTTC. Protein: CASSQGGREQYF.

The chain recombines TRBV28 with TRBJ2-2; TRBD2 is a possible D gene (7 bases). The V gene's germline CDR1 is MDHEN and CDR2 SYDVKM. With 8 bases removed from V and 6 bases from J, the gap between germline ends came to 22 bases. There are 16 residues in the CDR3. CDR3 loop: CASSHRGGGGPGELFF. For the CDR3, the DNA is TGTGCCAGCTCTCACCGTGGGGGAGGGGGGCCCGGGGAGCTGTTTTTT.

The chain couples TRBV19 to TRBJ2-1, with a possible D match to TRBD1 (6 bases). CDR1 is LNHDA and CDR2 is SQIVND in the germline V gene (reference sequence). Trimming took off 1 base at V and 12 bases at J, with 13 bases between the two ends. The CDR3 extends over 13 amino acids. The CDR3 here is CASSIGARGSQFF. CDR3 bases: TGTGCCAGTAGTATAGGCGCCAGGGGATCGCAGTTCTTC.

The chain combines TRBV2 with TRBJ2-7; TRBD2 matches at 7 bases. With 5 bases clipped from V and 5 bases from J, the junction kept 12 bases outside the gene matches. In germline, CDR1 is SNHLY, CDR2 FYNNEI. The CDR3 is 15 residues long. CDR3 in amino acids: CASSKHGGSGDEQYF. The CDR3 bases are TGTGCCAGCAGTAAACATGGCGGGAGTGGCGACGAGCAGTACTTC. Full variable domain (outside the CDR3, taken from reference TRBV2 and TRBJ2-7): EPEVTQTPSHQVTQMGQEVILRCVPISNHLYFYWYRQILGQKVEFLVSFYNNEISEKSEIFDDQFSVERPDGSNFTLKIRSTKLEDSAMYFCASSKHGGSGDEQYFGPGTRLTVT.

This clone was counted between two and nine times. The chain couples TRBV4-1 to TRBJ1-2; D gene uncertain. Germline CDR1 MGHRA, CDR2 YSYEKL. CDR3 length: 15 residues. The V end lost 2 bases, the J end lost 6 bases, and 16 bases lay between the germline ends. The DNA for the CDR3 is TGCGCCAGCAGCCAAAATCAGCGGGCATTCGATGGCTACACCTTC. Its translation: CASSQNQRAFDGYTF.

The chain combines TRBV10-1 with TRBJ2-1; 14 bases are a match to TRBD2. Germline-derived CDR1 and CDR2 are WNHNN and SYGVQD (reference sequence). The trim removed 8 bases at V and 5 bases at J, leaving 8 bases unmatched. The CDR3 has 16 amino acids. CDR3 protein: CASSDRLAGGNNEQFF. CDR3 in DNA: TGCGCCAGCTCCGATAGACTAGCGGGAGGGAACAATGAGCAGTTCTTC.

The chain couples TRBV7-2 to TRBJ2-7; D is unclear. In germline, CDR1 is SGHTA, CDR2 FQGNSA. V lost 4 bases, J lost 0 bases, and 13 bases lay in between. This CDR3 comprises 15 residues. This CDR3 reads CASSSTASLSYEQYF. Written as DNA, the CDR3 is TGTGCCAGCAGCTCAACGGCCTCCCTCTCCTACGAGCAGTACTTC.

The rearrangement links TRBV6-5 to TRBJ2-7, with D possibly matching TRBD1 (6 bases). V lost 5 bases and J 0 bases, leaving 8 bases between the germline ends. CDR1 and CDR2 from the germline V gene are MNHEY and SVGAGI. This CDR3 has 13 amino acids. CDR3 residues: CASSKQGSYEQYF. In DNA, the CDR3 is TGTGCCAGCAGTAAACAGGGCTCCTACGAGCAGTACTTC.

V is TRBV7-9 and J is TRBJ2-3; D remains unclear. V gave up 4 bases and J gave up 6 bases, with 17 bases separating them. The CDR3 has 15 residues. Germline lookup yields CDR1 SEHNR and CDR2 FQNEAQ (reference sequence). This chain's CDR3 is CASSSLKNGVDTQYF. CDR3 nucleotide sequence: TGTGCCAGCAGCTCGCTAAAAAATGGGGTGGATACGCAGTATTTT.

The rearrangement uses TRBV14 and TRBJ1-6; TRBD1 matches at 9 bases. CDR1 and CDR2 from the germline V gene are SGHDN and FVKESK. The trim removed 4 bases at V and 7 bases at J, leaving 5 bases unmatched. The CDR3 spans 15 residues. The CDR3 reads CASSRQGGQNSPLHF. CDR3 sequence (DNA): TGTGCCAGCAGCCGACAGGGGGGGCAAAATTCACCCCTCCACTTT.

V and J are TRBV7-9 and TRBJ1-1; no definite D call. This CDR3 is built from 14 residues. CDR1 is SEHNR and CDR2 is FQNEAQ in the germline V gene (reference sequence). V lost 5 bases and J lost 5, with 15 bases in between. CDR3 protein: CASSRPRVGTEAFF. The CDR3 coding sequence is TGTGCCAGCAGCCGGCCTAGGGTAGGAACTGAAGCTTTCTTT.

This chain links TRBV30 with TRBJ2-7; 8 bases align to TRBD2. CDR3 length: 14 residues. The germline gives CDR1 GTSNPN, CDR2 SVGIG (reference sequence). The trim removed 3 bases at V and 7 bases at J, leaving 11 bases unmatched. The CDR3 protein is CAWRKFAGGPEQYF. For the CDR3, the DNA is TGTGCCTGGAGAAAGTTTGCGGGAGGTCCGGAGCAGTACTTC.

J is TRBJ1-4 and V is TRBV14; D call uncertain. The CDR3 consists of 16 residues. CDR1 is SGHDN and CDR2 is FVKESK in the germline V gene. Deletions cut 1 base from V and 3 bases from J, with 12 bases between. CDR3 sequence (DNA): TGTGCCAGCAGCCAAGTGGTGGGTGGATCTAATGAAAAACTGTTTTTT. Its translation is CASSQVVGGSNEKLFF. Combining the CDR3 with reference TRBV14 and TRBJ1-4 gives the whole variable domain EAGVTQFPSHSVIEKGQTVTLRCDPISGHDNLYWYRRVMGKEIKFLLHFVKESKQDESGMPNNRFLAERTGGTYSTLKVQPAELEDSGVYFCASSQVVGGSNEKLFFGSGTQLSVL.

The chain has TRBV19 and TRBJ2-5; D is uncertain. The V and J ends lost 4 bases and 0 bases respectively, with 9 bases between them. CDR1 is LNHDA and CDR2 is SQIVND in the germline V gene (reference sequence). The CDR3 length is 14 residues. CDR3 nucleotide sequence: TGTGCCAGTAGTACTCGGACGTACCAAGAGACCCAGTACTTC. Protein: CASSTRTYQETQYF.

This chain links TRBV6-5 with TRBJ2-1; 8 bases map to TRBD1. V was pared by 5 bases and J by 9 bases, with 9 bases of the junction left unmatched. CDR3 size: 14 residues. Germline V gene sequence: CDR1 MNHEY, CDR2 SVGAGI. For the CDR3, the DNA is TGTGCCAGCAGTCCGGAAGGACAGGGTTTTGAGCAGTTCTTC. Its protein product is CASSPEGQGFEQFF.